The present T cell receptor beta chain was sequenced within a study of blood T cell repertoires in COVID-19. Whole-study context: Sites across the United States, Italy and Spain contributed samples from acute and convalescent COVID-19. The cDNA or gDNA used as material had been derived from T cells, B-cell-depleted T cells, or PBMCs.

How the authors handled the data: Estimates of nucleated cell counts were drawn from the amplification of reference gene primers. The method was immunoSEQ multiplex PCR; TCRdb's version includes in-frame clones alone and lacks a portion of them. V, J and clone size are taken as reported in that table, and D and trimming were inferred from the DNA itself. The table records around 180,000 clones, roughly nine tenths of them present only once. The CDR3 runs to 15 residues. With 5 bases clipped from V and 0 bases from J, the junction kept 4 bases outside the gene matches. CDR1 and CDR2 from the germline V gene are PRHDT and FYEKMQ (reference sequence).

Specimen: peripheral blood. The sequence derives from a man in his 70s with active or convalescent COVID-19. The V and J genes are TRBV13 and TRBJ2-1; TRBD1 aligns across 7 bases. The chain's CDR3 is CASSPGTDSYNEQFF. Here the CDR3 DNA reads TGTGCCAGCAGCCCCGGGACAGACTCCTACAATGAGCAGTTCTTC. Combining the CDR3 with reference TRBV13 and TRBJ2-1 gives the whole variable domain AAGVIQSPRHLIKEKRETATLKCYPIPRHDTVYWYQQGPGQDPQFLISFYEKMQSDKGSIPDRFSAQQFSDYHSELNMSSLELGDSALYFCASSPGTDSYNEQFFGPGTRLTVL.